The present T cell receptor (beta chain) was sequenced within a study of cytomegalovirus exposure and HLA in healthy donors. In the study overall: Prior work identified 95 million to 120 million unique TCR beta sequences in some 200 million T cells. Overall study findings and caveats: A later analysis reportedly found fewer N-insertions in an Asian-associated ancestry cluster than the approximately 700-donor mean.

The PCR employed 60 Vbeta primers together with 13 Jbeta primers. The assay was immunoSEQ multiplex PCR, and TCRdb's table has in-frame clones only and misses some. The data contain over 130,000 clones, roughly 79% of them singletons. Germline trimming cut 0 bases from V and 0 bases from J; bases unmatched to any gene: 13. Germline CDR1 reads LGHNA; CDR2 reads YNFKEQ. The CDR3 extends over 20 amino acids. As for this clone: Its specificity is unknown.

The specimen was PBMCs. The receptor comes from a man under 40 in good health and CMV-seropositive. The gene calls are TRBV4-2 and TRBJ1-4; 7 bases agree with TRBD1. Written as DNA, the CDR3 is TGTGCCAGCAGCCAAGAAAATTGGGGCAGGGGGACGGCAACTAATGAAAAACTGTTTTTT. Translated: CASSQENWGRGTATNEKLFF.